This T cell receptor beta chain originates from a study of molecular identifiers for immune sequencing clone quantification. This clonotype was counted at least ten times. Each CDR3 protein gets one entry after TCRdb re-called the PCR reads with MiXCR. The repertoire holds around 460,000 distinct CDR3 sequences, with around 21% as singletons. Per germline, CDR1 SGHTA and CDR2 FQGNSA. The CDR3 runs to 13 residues. V lost 5 bases, J lost 5 bases, and 9 bases lay in between. The source of this sequence is a human donor in good health. Some libraries in this study had Jurkat cell RNA spiked in. Sequenced input: naive CD8+ T cells from blood, with Jurkat cell RNA spiked in. Subset noted: FACS-sorted CD8+CD4-CCR7+CD45RA+ naive T cells. The V and J genes are TRBV7-2 and TRBJ2-2, with D possibly being TRBD2 (5 bases). DNA for the CDR3: TGTGCCAGCAGCCCCAGCGGAACCGGGGAGCTGTTTTTT. Protein sequence: CASSPSGTGELFF.